This TCR beta chain is drawn from a study of CD8 T cells in ankylosing spondylitis. Worth noting for this clonotype: Its antigen is not known.

By quantitative 5'-RACE with molecular barcodes, the TCR beta libraries were made. One entry per CDR3 protein results from TCRdb running MiXCR on the 5' RACE reads. In the table there are about 750,000 distinct CDR3 sequences, 19% of which are singletons. Study conclusions and caveats: Made up of under 10 highly homologous variants, a TCR beta motif appeared characteristic of ankylosing spondylitis blood.

Trimming cost V 8 bases and J 0 bases; bases outside gene matches: 7. The CDR3 is 13 residues long. Germline V gives CDR1 DFQATT, CDR2 SNEGSKA (reference sequence). The V and J genes are TRBV20-1 and TRBJ2-7; 7 bases fit TRBD2. The source is a male donor with ankylosing spondylitis. The sample taken for sequencing was blood, either unsorted or a sorted T cell fraction (not recorded which). The CDR3, as DNA: TGCAGTTCGGGAGGACGGCTCTCCTACGAGCAGTACTTC. It encodes CSSGGRLSYEQYF.